This TCR beta chain was retrieved from a study of cytomegalovirus exposure and HLA in healthy donors. Regarding the study as a whole: TCR beta V- and J-gene trimming, according to a later analysis, was linked to a missense DCLRE1C variant.

PCR used 60 Vbeta primers and 13 Jbeta primers. Sequencing used immunoSEQ multiplex PCR; TCRdb keeps in-frame clones, though not all of them. The sample gives 70,000 or so clones, roughly 70% of which show up once; 11% is in the top ten. Samples came from healthy bone marrow donors. By its share, this clone is medium-sized. The antigen remains undetermined. Germline-derived CDR1 and CDR2 are SGHRS and YFSETQ. This CDR3 has 18 residues. The V gene end was trimmed by 4 bases and the J gene end by 4 bases; junction bases not matched to a gene: 17. This chain uses TRBV5-1 with TRBJ2-3; 8 bases align to TRBD1. The specimen was PBMCs. This receptor was obtained from a woman aged 25 to 39 in good health and CMV-seronegative. The CDR3 DNA reads TGCGCCAGCAGCGGAAAGAGACAGGGGTTCTTGTCCGCAGATACGCAGTATTTT. Translated, it gives CASSGKRQGFLSADTQYF.